This TCR beta chain appears in the sequencing data of a study of shared clonotypes between healthy human individuals (TCRdb year 2020). For the study in its entirety: Two women and three men aged 18 to 49 years were included in the cohort. To increase sequencing depth and limit assay-specific biases, different laboratories used diverse techniques to prepare libraries and sequence TCR repertoires. Between about 0.94 and 8.9 billion PBMCs per donor were obtained by leukapheresis. Blood TCR repertoires of five healthy adults were deeply sequenced to estimate repertoire size and the extent of clonotype sharing between individuals. For each donor, three plates each were used for CD4 naive and CD4 memory, two plates were used for CD8 naive, and one plate was used for CD8 memory.

The paper's findings and limits, for the study overall: Estimated clonotype richness was generally larger for naive than for memory subsets. Compared with non-shared clonotypes, clonotypes shared by all four sorted-subset donors had higher generation probabilities. Pairwise subsampling indicated that sequencing depth was expected to affect the degree of clonotype sharing among donors. Because the study included a small number of donors, the genetic and exposure-history diversity represented was limited. Sampling was limited to blood, and TCR repertoires in tissue likely differ from TCR repertoires in blood. Rarefaction of sorted-subset datasets indicated incomplete sequencing despite the large sequencing depth. When several donors were compared, the shared fraction of clonotypes was around 4.6% for naive CD4, 3.5% to 4% for naive CD8, 2.3% for memory CD4, and around 0.4% for memory CD8.

Healthy HIV-negative adults with no recently reported acute infections or vaccinations were included as donors. Every donor was a Caucasian adult residing in Nashville, Tennessee, USA. CD4+ T cells were enriched by magnetic negative selection; naive cells were then positively selected on CD45RA, and the negative fraction formed the memory subset. Blood was collected by leukapheresis, and PBMCs were isolated by Ficoll-Histopaque density gradient centrifugation and then cryopreserved in liquid nitrogen vapor phase. Purity and quantity of every magnetically sorted T cell population were checked by analytical flow cytometry. Genomic DNA was isolated from every sorted fraction and measured by UV absorbance on a Nanodrop 2000c. TCR CDR3 regions were amplified from genomic DNA by multiplex PCR using the deep immunoSEQ assay. Genomic DNA extracted from each cell subset was distributed evenly over all wells of several immunoSEQ 96-well plates, and each plate served as one replicate. For sorted subsets, around 0.2 ug genomic DNA, equal to tens of thousands of T cell genomes, was loaded into each replicate PCR. The purified libraries were quantified using a Qubit 3.0 fluorometer, sized with a Bioanalyzer 2100, and then quantified again using the KAPA Library Quantification kit. Every immunoSEQ 96-well plate was sequenced on a dedicated single-read 150-cycle Illumina NextSeq 550 flow cell. The study's processing was this. Because only junctional sequences without quality scores were contained in the immunoSEQ output, filtering matching that applied to full-length reads could not be performed. Sequences were annotated with PyIR, a Python wrapper for IgBLAST v1.9, using IMGT germline references to assign V/J genes and CDR3. Reads were removed for weak V/J assignments (E-value above 1e-6), missing CDR3, stop codons, out-of-frame junctions, or ambiguous translated residues. V3J clonotypes were defined by identical inferred V gene, J gene, and CDR3 amino acid sequence. Percentage overlap between repertoires was calculated by dividing the number of shared unique clonotypes by the size of the smaller repertoire. Three approaches were used to assess repertoire richness: RTK rarefaction, the Chao1 estimator, and Recon v2.1 estimates of unobserved clonotypes. OLGA was used to compute generation probabilities for all TCRbeta clonotypes that the gDNA method yielded from a handful of donors. Drawn from immuneACCESS, this table holds only the in-frame rearrangements with V and J called that TCRdb kept. Clones are partly lost; checked studies trace under half to an unresolved V gene and leave the rest unexplained. From that table come the V and J calls and clone size; the DNA was used to work out D and trimming. The sample data list about 2.4 million clones, and 93% of these were observed just once. 0.36% of the sample is in the top ten clones.

Points on this clone: Its antigen is currently not known. Base qualities were left out, and no much larger clone turns up one base away.

There are 17 amino acids in the CDR3, from cysteine to phenylalanine inclusive. Solely the CDR3 DNA is kept, with 51 bases framed from the first base. The junction shows trimming of 3 bases on V and 1 base on J, and the gene matches do not reach 10 bases of it. From the germline V gene, CDR1 is SGHRS and CDR2 is YFSETQ. The sequencing sample was made of naive CD4+ T cells from PBMCs. This specimen's cell subset or site label, per the study, means: CD45RA+ positively selected. The chain was built from TRBV5-1 and TRBJ2-7, with 10 middle bases fitting TRBD2. The clonotype originates from a man between 18 and 29 years old in good health. Some clones in this sample may be carry-over from other donors' samples. The base sequence is TGCGCCAGCAGCTCCTCTAGCGGGAGAGGGCCATCCTACGAGCAGTACTTC. This yields the protein CASSSSSGRGPSYEQYF. With all but the CDR3 taken from the reference TRBV5-1 and TRBJ2-7 genes, the full variable domain is: KAGVTQTPRYLIKTRGQQVTLSCSPISGHRSVSWYQQTPGQGLQFLFEYFSETQRNKGNFPGRFSGRQFSNSRSEMNVSTLELGDSALYLCASSSSSGRGPSYEQYFGPGTRLTVT.